A selection of T cell receptor beta chains follows, all from one sample in a study of blood T cell repertoires in COVID-19. The method was immunoSEQ multiplex PCR; TCRdb's version includes in-frame clones alone and lacks a portion of them. This sample has some 150,000 clones, with approximately 80% found just once. The sequencing sample was made of peripheral blood. The source of these receptors is a woman in her thirties or forties with active or convalescent COVID-19. Each CDR3 is given with its conserved first and last residue. The D gene is left open where the match is weak. Not all rows give a size; the values are once, few, many and, for expanded clones, a class.

v_gene: TRBV9; abundance: -; j_gene: TRBJ1-2; d_gene: TRBD1; CDR3nt: TGTGCCAGCAGCGGACAGGGGCCCAGTTACTATGGCTACACCTTC; CDR3aa: CASSGQGPSYYGYTF
v_gene: TRBV5-1; abundance: once; j_gene: TRBJ1-6; d_gene: -; CDR3nt: TGCGCCAGCAGCCGGGGCCCAGTGGGGGGAAATTCACCCCTCCACTTT; CDR3aa: CASSRGPVGGNSPLHF
v_gene: TRBV19; abundance: -; j_gene: TRBJ2-5; d_gene: -; CDR3nt: TGTGCCAGTAGTCAGGGGAATCAAGAGACCCAGTACTTC; CDR3aa: CASSQGNQETQYF
v_gene: TRBV28; abundance: -; j_gene: TRBJ1-3; d_gene: -; CDR3nt: TGTGCCAGCAGTTTGTTCGGGGGTGCTGGAAACACCATATATTTT; CDR3aa: CASSLFGGAGNTIYF
v_gene: TRBV19; abundance: -; j_gene: TRBJ2-2; d_gene: TRBD2; CDR3nt: TGTGCCAGTAATAGGGAGGGTGACACCGGGGAGCTGTTTTTT; CDR3aa: CASNREGDTGELFF
v_gene: TRBV21-1; abundance: -; j_gene: TRBJ1-3; d_gene: -; CDR3nt: TGTGCCAGCAGCAAAAGGCAAATGGGAGCGGACAGGGTAAGTGGAAACACCATATATTTT; CDR3aa: CASSKRQMGADRVSGNTIYF
v_gene: TRBV7-9; abundance: -; j_gene: TRBJ2-1; d_gene: -; CDR3nt: TGTGCCAGCGCTGTCTATCGGGGTTTCGACAATGAGCAGTTCTTC; CDR3aa: CASAVYRGFDNEQFF
v_gene: TRBV4-1; abundance: -; j_gene: TRBJ2-5; d_gene: TRBD2; CDR3nt: TGCGCCAGCAGCCTTTCGAAAGCGGGGGGGCCGGAGACCCAGTACTTC; CDR3aa: CASSLSKAGGPETQYF
v_gene: TRBV5-1; abundance: -; j_gene: TRBJ1-2; d_gene: TRBD1; CDR3nt: TGCGCCAGCAGCTTGATGGGACAGGGGGCCGATGGCTACACCTTC; CDR3aa: CASSLMGQGADGYTF
v_gene: TRBV6-2/TRBV6-3; abundance: -; j_gene: TRBJ1-1; d_gene: TRBD1; CDR3nt: TGTGCCAGCAGTTACTTACGGACAGGGAAGAACACTGAAGCTTTCTTT; CDR3aa: CASSYLRTGKNTEAFF
v_gene: TRBV27; abundance: -; j_gene: TRBJ1-2; d_gene: TRBD1; CDR3nt: TGTGCCAGCAGTTCCTCCGGGACAGGTTATGGCTACACCTTC; CDR3aa: CASSSSGTGYGYTF
v_gene: TRBV19; abundance: -; j_gene: TRBJ1-1; d_gene: -; CDR3nt: TGTGCCAGTAGTCTCCGGACAGCGAACACTGAAGCTTTCTTT; CDR3aa: CASSLRTANTEAFF
v_gene: TRBV28; abundance: -; j_gene: TRBJ2-1; d_gene: -; CDR3nt: TGTGCCAGCAGTTTGTATAGTTACAATGAGCAGTTCTTC; CDR3aa: CASSLYSYNEQFF
v_gene: TRBV28; abundance: -; j_gene: TRBJ1-2; d_gene: -; CDR3nt: TGTGCCAGCAGACCGACTTCTGCCTATGGCTACACCTTC; CDR3aa: CASRPTSAYGYTF
v_gene: TRBV13; abundance: -; j_gene: TRBJ1-1; d_gene: -; CDR3nt: TGTGCCAGCAGCGTCCGGCCGGGTGAAGCTTTCTTT; CDR3aa: CASSVRPGEAFF
v_gene: TRBV3-1/TRBV3-2; abundance: -; j_gene: TRBJ1-1; d_gene: -; CDR3nt: TGTGCCAGCACCGGAGGGACGAACACTGAAGCTTTCTTT; CDR3aa: CASTGGTNTEAFF
v_gene: TRBV7-2; abundance: -; j_gene: TRBJ1-1; d_gene: TRBD1; CDR3nt: TGTGCCAGCAGTCGCAGACAGGGCAACACTGAAGCTTTCTTT; CDR3aa: CASSRRQGNTEAFF
v_gene: TRBV30; abundance: -; j_gene: TRBJ2-4; d_gene: -; CDR3nt: TGTGCCTGGAACCCCAGGGGCAGGTACATTCAGTACTTC; CDR3aa: CAWNPRGRYIQYF
v_gene: TRBV10-2; abundance: -; j_gene: TRBJ2-3; d_gene: -; CDR3nt: TGCGCCAGCAGTTCGGGGAATACGCAGTATTTT; CDR3aa: CASSSGNTQYF
v_gene: TRBV6-6; abundance: -; j_gene: TRBJ1-5; d_gene: -; CDR3nt: TGTGCCAGCAGTTACGCCGCGGGGGGCGGTGATCAGCCCCAGCATTTT; CDR3aa: CASSYAAGGGDQPQHF
v_gene: TRBV16; abundance: -; j_gene: TRBJ2-2; d_gene: -; CDR3nt: TGTGCCAGCAGCCCCATGAACACCGGGGAGCTGTTTTTT; CDR3aa: CASSPMNTGELFF
v_gene: TRBV24-1; abundance: -; j_gene: TRBJ2-1; d_gene: TRBD2; CDR3nt: TGTGCCACCAGTGACCCCATCGGGGGGATTAGGTCCTACAATGAGCAGTTCTTC; CDR3aa: CATSDPIGGIRSYNEQFF
v_gene: TRBV4-1; abundance: -; j_gene: TRBJ2-3; d_gene: -; CDR3nt: TGCGCCAGCAGCCATCTCATCGGGGGCACAGATACGCAGTATTTT; CDR3aa: CASSHLIGGTDTQYF
v_gene: TRBV9; abundance: -; j_gene: TRBJ2-7; d_gene: TRBD1; CDR3nt: TGTGCCAGCAGCGTAGGACAGGGGGTATTTTACGAGCAGTACTTC; CDR3aa: CASSVGQGVFYEQYF
v_gene: TRBV27; abundance: once; j_gene: TRBJ1-2; d_gene: TRBD1; CDR3nt: TGTGCCAGCCGGGACAGGGCCTTTCCTTATGGCTACACCTTC; CDR3aa: CASRDRAFPYGYTF
v_gene: TRBV5-1; abundance: -; j_gene: TRBJ2-3; d_gene: TRBD2; CDR3nt: TGCGCCAGCAGACAAGCGGGGCCCACAGATACGCAGTATTTT; CDR3aa: CASRQAGPTDTQYF
v_gene: TRBV5-6; abundance: -; j_gene: TRBJ2-3; d_gene: -; CDR3nt: TGTGCCAGCAGCTTTAGAGATACGCAGTATTTT; CDR3aa: CASSFRDTQYF
v_gene: TRBV11-2; abundance: -; j_gene: TRBJ2-1; d_gene: -; CDR3nt: TGTGCCAGCAGCCTGCCGGTTAATCAATACAATGAGCAGTTCTTC; CDR3aa: CASSLPVNQYNEQFF